This T cell receptor beta chain was obtained from a study of response to subunit inactivated influenza vaccine. The study's findings and limits: The authors suggested that every seasonal influenza vaccination recruits few new T cells.

As regards this clonotype: Its specificity is unknown.

Using its own MiXCR run on the RT-PCR reads, TCRdb lists one record per CDR3 protein. The table has about half a million distinct CDR3 sequences, over 25% seen once. The sequencing here drew on CD4+ T cells sorted from PBMCs, taken about 5 days after vaccination. The receptor comes from a man aged 50 or older who received an inactivated influenza vaccine.

CDR3 region: CASSQVTPVDYQETQYF. Written as DNA, the CDR3 is TGTGCCAGCAGCCAAGTTACCCCAGTGGACTACCAAGAGACCCAGTACTTC. The rearrangement links TRBV4-2 to TRBJ2-5, with a possible D match to TRBD2 (5 bases). The CDR3 is 17 residues long. Germline CDR1 LGHNA, CDR2 YNFKEQ. Trimming shortened V by 1 base and J by 0 bases, and 15 bases separated the two germline ends.